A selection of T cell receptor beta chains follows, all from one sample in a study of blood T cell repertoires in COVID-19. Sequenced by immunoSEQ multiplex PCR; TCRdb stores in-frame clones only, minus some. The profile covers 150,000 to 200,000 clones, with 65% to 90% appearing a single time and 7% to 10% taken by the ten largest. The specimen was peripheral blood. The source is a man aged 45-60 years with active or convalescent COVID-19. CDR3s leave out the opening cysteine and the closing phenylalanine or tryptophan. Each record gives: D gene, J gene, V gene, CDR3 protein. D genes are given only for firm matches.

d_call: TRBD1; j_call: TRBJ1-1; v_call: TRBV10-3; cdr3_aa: AINRDRGSNTEAF
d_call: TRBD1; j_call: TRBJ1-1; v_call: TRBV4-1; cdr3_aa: ASSTGQGARAEAF
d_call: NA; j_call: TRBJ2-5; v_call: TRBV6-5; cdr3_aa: ASSPMDFRRETQY
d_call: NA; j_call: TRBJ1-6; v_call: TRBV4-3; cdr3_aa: ASSQDLGLGGVYSPLH
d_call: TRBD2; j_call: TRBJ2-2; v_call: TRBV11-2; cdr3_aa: ASSLAGGWTGELF
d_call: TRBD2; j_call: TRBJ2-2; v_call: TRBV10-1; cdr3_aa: ASSESAGVANGELF
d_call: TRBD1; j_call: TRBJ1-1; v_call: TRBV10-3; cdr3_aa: AISRTGENTEAF
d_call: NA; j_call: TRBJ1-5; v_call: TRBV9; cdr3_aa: ASSVGVEAGQPQH
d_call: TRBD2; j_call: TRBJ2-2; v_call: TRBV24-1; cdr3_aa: ATSDPGTSFGTGELF
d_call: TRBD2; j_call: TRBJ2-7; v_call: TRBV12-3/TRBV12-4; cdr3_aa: ASSFSTSGVRY
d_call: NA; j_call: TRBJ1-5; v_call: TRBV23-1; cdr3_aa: ASSRGAMGNQPQH
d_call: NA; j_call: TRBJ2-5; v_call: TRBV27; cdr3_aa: ASSPLIGERQETQY
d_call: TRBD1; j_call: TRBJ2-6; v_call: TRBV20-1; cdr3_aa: SASSTGGTGANVLT
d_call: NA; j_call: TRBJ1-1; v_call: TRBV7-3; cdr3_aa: ASSLQENTEAF
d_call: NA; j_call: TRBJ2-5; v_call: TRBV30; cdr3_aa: AWSVTAYQETQY
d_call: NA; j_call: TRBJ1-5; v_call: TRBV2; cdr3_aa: ASSGVALNQPQH
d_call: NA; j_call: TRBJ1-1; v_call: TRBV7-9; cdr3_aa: ASSLVGGEGTEAF
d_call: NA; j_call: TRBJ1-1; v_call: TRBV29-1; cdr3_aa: SVGPQGNTEAF
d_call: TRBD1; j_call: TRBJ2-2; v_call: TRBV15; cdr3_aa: ATGTGDGAGELF
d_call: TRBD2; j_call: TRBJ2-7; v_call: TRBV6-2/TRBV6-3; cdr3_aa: ASSPWTSGGQSYEQY
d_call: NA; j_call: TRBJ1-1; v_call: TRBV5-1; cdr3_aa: ASSFGTIDTEAF
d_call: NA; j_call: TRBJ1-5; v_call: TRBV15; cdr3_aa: ATSNIETVHQPQH
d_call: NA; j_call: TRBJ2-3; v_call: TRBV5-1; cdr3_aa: ASSPRDSGQPATDTQY
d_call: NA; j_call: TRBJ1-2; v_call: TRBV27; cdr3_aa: ASSLVGEEPGYGYT
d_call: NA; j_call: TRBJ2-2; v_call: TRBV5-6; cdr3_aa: ASSLVLSGELF
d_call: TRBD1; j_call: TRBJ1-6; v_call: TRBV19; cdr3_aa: ASSPPTGEGSPLH
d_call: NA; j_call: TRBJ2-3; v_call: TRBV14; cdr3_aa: ASSQDPTDTQY
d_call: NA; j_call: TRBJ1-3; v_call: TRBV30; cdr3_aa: AWSAVGASGNTIY
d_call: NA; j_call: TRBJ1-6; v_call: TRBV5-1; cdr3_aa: ASSLGQGNSPLH
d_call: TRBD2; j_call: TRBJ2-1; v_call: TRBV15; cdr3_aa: ATSLGLAGAEQF
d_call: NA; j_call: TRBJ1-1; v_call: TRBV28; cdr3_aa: ASSLWAETNTEAF
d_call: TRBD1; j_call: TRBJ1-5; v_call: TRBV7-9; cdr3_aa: ASSLAGTGRQPQH
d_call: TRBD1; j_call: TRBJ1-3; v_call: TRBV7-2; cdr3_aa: ASSLDRAGNTIY
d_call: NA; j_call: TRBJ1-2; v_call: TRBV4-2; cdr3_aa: ASSQVTGMVGYT
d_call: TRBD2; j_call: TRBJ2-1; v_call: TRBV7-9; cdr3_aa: ASSLLWGGNNEQF